This T cell receptor (beta chain) was captured by sequencing in a study of CD8 T cells in ankylosing spondylitis. Concerning this clonotype itself: Its antigen is not known.

V lost 4 bases and J 6 bases, leaving 16 bases between the germline ends. The CDR3 loop spans 15 amino acids. Germline assignment: CDR1 SGHTA and CDR2 FQGNSA. Study-level results: Within matched ankylosing spondylitis synovial fluid, disease-linked clones were reportedly significantly enriched. A subset of motif variants has previously been described in the synovial fluid and blood of reactive arthritis. Eight highly homologous variants formed a TCR beta motif that appeared characteristic of ankylosing spondylitis blood.

Quantitative molecular-barcoded 5'-RACE generated the TCR beta libraries. TCRdb reprocessed the 5' RACE reads via MiXCR and lists one record per CDR3 protein. The sample holds some 700,000 distinct CDR3 sequences, roughly 19% seen once. The sample consisted of blood, either unsorted or a sorted T cell fraction (not recorded which). The TCR was taken from a male donor with ankylosing spondylitis. The chain employs TRBV7-2 and TRBJ2-1; the D gene is possibly TRBD1 (6 bases). CDR3 sequence: CASSSPRGNGNEQFF. CDR3 DNA sequence: TGTGCCAGCAGCTCCCCTAGGGGGAATGGCAATGAGCAGTTCTTC.